The entry that follows covers one T cell receptor (beta chain) sequence. The sample holds one count of this clone. Its antigen has not been determined. The record has no base qualities; no much larger clone is one base away. TCRbeta CDR3 regions were amplified from genomic DNA using the immunoSEQ Assay, a bias-controlled multiplex PCR. The source study handled its data this way. Within the assay, amplification of reference gene primers was used to estimate how many nucleated cells each sample contained. To quantify the absolute abundance of each unique TCRbeta CDR3 rearrangement, sequence reads were collapsed and filtered. For each sample, productive Simpson clonality was calculated by taking the square root of Simpson's diversity index across productive rearrangements. Not all clones reach the TCRdb copy of this immuneACCESS table, which keeps in-frame sequences only. Checked studies attribute under half of the gap to unresolved V genes and leave the rest unexplained. The V and J calls and clone size come from that table; D and trimming were worked out from the DNA. The table for this sample lists some 180,000 clones; about 88% of them were counted only once. The top ten clonotypes cover over 2% of the sample.

Samples from volunteer blood donors who had recovered from COVID-19 were contributed by a second Seattle source. Whole blood was collected in K2EDTA tubes by collaborating institutions according to the institutions' own protocols. For TCRbeta analysis, collaborators shipped samples in one of three forms: frozen whole blood, isolated PBMCs, or DNA extracted from either of those sample types. The sample originates from a study of blood T cell repertoires in COVID-19 (dated by TCRdb to 2020 to 2022). As for the study more broadly: Samples covering the acute and convalescent phases of COVID-19 were provided by collaborators in the United States, Italy and Spain. The prospective study material was composed of cDNA or gDNA derived from T cells, B-cell-depleted T cells, or PBMCs. The sample metadata nearly always contained a de-identified subject ID, COVID-19 status, age in years and sex. The dataset comprised deeply sampled blood TCRbeta repertoires from subjects exposed to, actively infected with, or recovered from COVID-19. Where HLA class I and class II types were available, the types were taken from metadata supplied by the sample provider, not from assay-based typing. Samples came from the ongoing ImmuneRACE study (first 160 participants) plus 1,254 subjects from 6 global collaborators. The repertoires were released in a freely available public database intended as a resource for research on the immune response to SARS-CoV-2. What the study reported, not specific to this receptor: Clinical and demographic metadata were provided uncurated, with the amount varying by source and participant.

The germline V gene supplies CDR1 LGHNA and CDR2 YNFKEQ. From its cysteine to its phenylalanine, the CDR3 spans 12 amino acids. Of the read, only the CDR3 DNA is kept; its 36 bases are in frame from base 1. The trim is 0 bases for V and 5 bases for J, with a gap of 3 bases between the germline ends. The sequence joins TRBV4-2 to TRBJ2-3; the D gene assignment is ambiguous. The TCR comes from a man in his forties or fifties who had recovered from COVID-19. Specimen: peripheral blood. The CDR3 in this case is CASSQDRDTQYF. In nucleotide form, the sequence is TGTGCCAGCAGCCAAGATCGAGATACGCAGTATTTT.